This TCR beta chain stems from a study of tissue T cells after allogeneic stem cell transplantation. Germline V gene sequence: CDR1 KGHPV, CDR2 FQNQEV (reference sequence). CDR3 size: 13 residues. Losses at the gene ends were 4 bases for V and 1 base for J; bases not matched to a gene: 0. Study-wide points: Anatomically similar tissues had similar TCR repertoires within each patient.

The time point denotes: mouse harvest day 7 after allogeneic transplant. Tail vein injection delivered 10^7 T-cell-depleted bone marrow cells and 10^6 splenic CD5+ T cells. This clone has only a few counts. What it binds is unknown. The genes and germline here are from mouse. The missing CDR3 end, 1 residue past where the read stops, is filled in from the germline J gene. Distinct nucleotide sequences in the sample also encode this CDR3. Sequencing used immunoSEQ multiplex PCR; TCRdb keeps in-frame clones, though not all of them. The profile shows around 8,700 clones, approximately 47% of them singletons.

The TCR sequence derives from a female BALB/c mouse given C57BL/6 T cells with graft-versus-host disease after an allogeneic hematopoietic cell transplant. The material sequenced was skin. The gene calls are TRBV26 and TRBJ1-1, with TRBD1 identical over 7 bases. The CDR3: CASSRDRNTEVFF. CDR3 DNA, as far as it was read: TGTGCCAGCAGTCGGGACAGAAACACAGAAGTCTTC.